The clone carrying this TCR beta chain was observed a handful of times. Its specificity is not known. The sample is drawn from a study of metastatic and nonmetastatic thyroid tumors. Study-level information: Repertoires of blood and of tissue (tumor or nodule) from malignant and benign thyroid patients were compared.

There were no patients who had received any treatment before thyroid surgery. In the source study's methods: The study took CDR3 differences across clinicopathological groups and made a distant-metastasis classifier for papillary thyroid cancer from them. MiXCR re-clonotyped the PCR reads for TCRdb. In this record, the V and J calls reflect TCRdb's handling and not the investigators' own analysis. The table records around 15,000 clones, 25% to 35% of them present only once. From germline, CDR1 is MNHEY and CDR2 SVGEGT. The V end lost 6 bases, the J end lost 5 bases, and 9 bases lay between the germline ends. This CDR3 is built from 12 residues. General observations from the study: Malignant thyroid tumors reportedly had TCR beta diversity that was significantly higher than in benign nodules, in blood and tumor.

The genes are TRBV6-2 or TRBV6-3 and TRBJ2-3; D unresolved. This receptor was identified in a female donor with papillary thyroid cancer or a benign thyroid nodule (not recorded which). Some clones in this sample may be carry-over from other donors' samples. Sequencing was done on a sample of blood. CDR3 nucleotides: TGTGCCAGCAGGGTTGCCCGAGATACGCAGTATTTT. It translates to CASRVARDTQYF.